This T cell receptor beta chain emerged from a study of T cells after yellow fever vaccination. For the study at large: Any fraction with a low cell number was prepared using SMART-Seq v4 Ultra Low Input. Broader study findings: Peak timing came faster in the weaker secondary response, day 5 versus 15.

This clonotype was seen ten or more times. What it binds is unknown. V lost 5 bases to trimming and J lost 3 bases, with 11 bases between them. The length of the CDR3 is 14 residues. TCRdb re-analysed the 5' RACE reads in MiXCR, keeping a single row per CDR3 protein. Seen here are around 530,000 distinct CDR3 sequences, about 17% observed once, and the top ten hold approximately 15%. This material consisted of PBMCs, taken around 5 days after the first yellow fever vaccination. This clonotype originated in a man between 18 and 35 years old who received the YFV17D yellow fever vaccine. V gene TRBV12-3 or TRBV12-4 combines with J gene TRBJ1-5, with TRBD1 as a possible D gene (5 bases). CDR3 residues: CASSPQDYNQPQHF. CDR3 DNA: TGTGCCAGCAGTCCACAGGATTACAATCAGCCCCAGCATTTT.